The 29 T cell receptor beta chains given below trace back to one sample, sequenced in a study of shared clonotypes between healthy human individuals. The protocol was immunoSEQ multiplex PCR, while the TCRdb copy is restricted to in-frame clones and leaves out a portion. The table has more than 90,000 clones, roughly two thirds seen once. What was sequenced was memory CD8+ T cells sorted from blood. Subset in this sample: CD45RO+ cells pooled with CCR7-negative TemRA cells. The receptors here all came from a man aged 25-40 years in good health.

The chain carries TRBV27 and TRBJ2-1, with TRBD2 identical over 7 bases. J gave up 5 bases and V 1 base, and 8 bases lay outside the gene matches. Germline CDR1 is MNHEY and CDR2 is SMNVEV (reference sequence). The CDR3 is 16 amino acids. Here the CDR3 DNA reads TGTGCCAGCAGTTTATTCGCGGGCGGGAGCCACAATGAGCAGTTCTTC. This gives the protein CASSLFAGGSHNEQFF.

Comment on this clone: At the DNA level, this CDR3 is encoded by other sequences in the same sample as well. The J gene is TRBJ1-1, the V gene TRBV19; possible D gene TRBD1, 6 bases. V was clipped by 11 bases and J by 0 bases, with 13 bases between them. The CDR3 has 13 amino acids. Germline V CDR1 and CDR2: LNHDA, SQIVND (reference sequence). CDR3 residues: CASSGGMNTEAFF. CDR3 nucleotide sequence: TGTGCCTCAAGCGGGGGCATGAACACTGAAGCTTTCTTT.

This clone counts as medium-sized (0.01 to 0.1%). Sequence at one end of the junction differs from germline and may be a read error. The V call is TRBV7-2, the J call TRBJ1-1; TRBD1 matches 9 bases. The CDR3 spans 16 residues. Germline CDR1 reads SGHTA; CDR2 reads FQGNSA. CDR3 loop: CASSLGGTGSNAEAFF. DNA of the CDR3: TGTGCCAGCAGCTTAGGCGGGACAGGGTCGAACGCTGAAGCTTTCTTT.

The chain uses TRBV4-2 and TRBJ2-7, with TRBD2 as a possible D gene (5 bases). The CDR3 sequence is 16 residues long. Trimming pared 1 base from V and 1 base from J, leaving 14 bases between. Germline V gene data show CDR1 as LGHNA and CDR2 as YNFKEQ. CDR3 residues: CASSQAGREGSYEQYF. Written as DNA, the CDR3 is TGTGCCAGCAGCCAAGCCGGACGGGAAGGGTCCTACGAGCAGTACTTC.

This clone appeared a few times. V usage is TRBV19 and J usage is TRBJ2-3; either TRBD1 or TRBD2 may fit D (5 bases each). Trimming pared 4 bases from V and 1 base from J, leaving 18 bases between. Germline V gene data show CDR1 as LNHDA and CDR2 as SQIVND (reference sequence). CDR3 length: 17 amino acids. As DNA, the CDR3 is TGTGCCAGTAGTACTGACCCCTCCGGGGCAGGCACAGATACGCAGTATTTT. Its protein product is CASSTDPSGAGTDTQYF.

The chain is built from TRBV5-1 and TRBJ2-3; no clear D. The V and J ends lost 4 bases and 13 bases respectively, with 19 bases between them. Germline V gene lookup returns CDR1 SGHRS and CDR2 YFSETQ. The CDR3 runs 13 residues. The CDR3 is CASSVIPSSSEYF. CDR3 bases: TGCGCCAGCAGCGTCATTCCTAGTTCTTCTGAGTATTTT. Full variable domain (rest looked up from reference TRBV5-1 and TRBJ2-3): KAGVTQTPRYLIKTRGQQVTLSCSPISGHRSVSWYQQTPGQGLQFLFEYFSETQRNKGNFPGRFSGRQFSNSRSEMNVSTLELGDSALYLCASSVIPSSSEYFGPGTRLTVL.

Details on this clone: With a much larger clone just one base away, this may be a read error. A read error is likely, as this CDR3 ends without the conserved phenylalanine or tryptophan. The V and J genes are TRBV11-3 and TRBJ1-2; tentative D call: TRBD1 (6 bases). Per germline, CDR1 SGHNT and CDR2 YENEEA. This CDR3 has 18 residues. Trimming removed 6 bases from V and 4 bases from J, with 27 bases in between. Here the CDR3 DNA reads TGTGCCAGCAGTGATAAAGGACAGCCGGAATACCCCCTCTATGGCTACACCCTC. Protein sequence: CASSDKGQPEYPLYGYTL.

CDR3 loop: CASSWGLAGNNEQFF. CDR3 DNA: TGTGCCAGCAGTTGGGGACTAGCGGGGAACAATGAGCAGTTCTTC. V usage is TRBV27 and J usage is TRBJ2-1; 13 bases match TRBD2. Germline V lookup: CDR1 MNHEY, CDR2 SMNVEV (reference sequence). Germline trimming cut 4 bases from V and 5 bases from J; bases unmatched to any gene: 2. This CDR3 spans 15 amino acids.

Written as DNA, the CDR3 is TGTGCCAGCAGCCTGGTGGGTGTGAACAATCAGCCCCAGCATTTT. Translating it yields CASSLVGVNNQPQHF. The chain employs TRBV5-6 and TRBJ1-5, with D hard to call. CDR1 and CDR2 (germline): SGHDT, YYEEEE. The CDR3 has 15 residues. Trimming removed 4 bases at V and 3 bases at J, with 14 bases between.

This clone has a single count. The likely explanation is a read error, given a far larger clone one base away. The rearrangement joins TRBV6-5 to TRBJ1-5; D is unresolved. The length of the CDR3 is 14 residues. Germline lookup yields CDR1 MNHEY and CDR2 SVGAGI. The CDR3 loop reads CASGYGISNQPQHF. In nucleotides, the CDR3 is TGTGCCAGCGGTTACGGGATTAGCAATCAGCCCCAGCATTTT.

V usage is TRBV5-4 and J usage is TRBJ2-2; the match to TRBD1 covers 8 bases. Germline V gene lookup returns CDR1 SGHNT and CDR2 YYREEE (reference sequence). The V gene end was trimmed by 9 bases and the J gene end by 3 bases; junction bases not matched to a gene: 4. The CDR3 has 13 residues. The CDR3 region has the DNA TGTGCCACCCGACAGGGGTACACCGGGGAGCTGTTTTTT. Its translation is CATRQGYTGELFF. Looking up the rest from reference TRBV5-4 and TRBJ2-2 gives the full variable domain: ETGVTQSPTHLIKTRGQQVTLRCSSQSGHNTVSWYQQALGQGPQFIFQYYREEENGRGNFPPRFSGLQFPNYSSELNVNALELDDSALYLCATRQGYTGELFFGEGSRLTVL.

Remarks on this clone: The sample contains more than one DNA sequence encoding this CDR3. The chain combines TRBV29-1 with TRBJ1-4, with 9 positions matching TRBD1. V was pared by 7 bases and J by 7 bases, with 4 bases of the junction left unmatched. In germline, CDR1 is SQVTM, CDR2 ANQGSEA. The CDR3 sequence is 12 residues long. CDR3 coding DNA: TGCAGCGCGGGACAGGGTGGTGAAAAACTGTTTTTT. Amino acid sequence: CSAGQGGEKLFF.

The chain combines TRBV5-4 with TRBJ2-2; maybe TRBD1 (5 bases). CDR1 and CDR2 from the germline V gene are SGHNT and YYREEE (reference sequence). The CDR3 loop spans 13 amino acids. The V gene lost 4 bases and the J gene lost 6 bases, with 10 bases spanning the gap. The CDR3 here is CASSARVSGELFF. The CDR3 DNA follows: TGTGCCAGCAGCGCCAGGGTTTCCGGGGAGCTGTTTTTT.

The rearrangement uses TRBV6-5 and TRBJ2-1; the D is unclear. Germline-derived CDR1 and CDR2 are MNHEY and SVGAGI. The CDR3 contains 14 residues. Trimming shortened V by 5 bases and J by 2 bases, and 10 bases separated the two germline ends. As DNA, the CDR3 is TGTGCCAGCAGTGTCTCCCTAGCCTACAATGAGCAGTTCTTC. It codes for CASSVSLAYNEQFF.

V and J are TRBV7-9 and TRBJ2-3, with D unclear. The germline V gene encodes CDR1 SEHNR and CDR2 FQNEAQ (reference sequence). The ends were cut back, 6 bases at V and 2 bases at J, with 18 bases in the middle. This CDR3 has 16 residues. The CDR3 region is CASSPTPTTFTDTQYF. DNA of the CDR3: TGTGCCAGCAGTCCAACACCCACTACCTTCACAGATACGCAGTATTTT.

This clone was observed many times. The chain has TRBV27 and TRBJ2-2, with D unresolved. Germline CDR1 reads MNHEY; CDR2 reads SMNVEV (reference sequence). This CDR3 comprises 14 residues. The V end was cut by 0 bases, the J end by 10 bases, with 12 bases between. CDR3 bases: TGTGCCAGCAGTTTATCTCTTTCGGGCGAGGAGCTGTTTTTT. It translates to CASSLSLSGEELFF.

V gene TRBV25-1 combines with J gene TRBJ1-5; TRBD1 might be the D (5 bases). Germline CDR1 MGHDK, CDR2 SYGVNS. This CDR3 comprises 13 residues. Deletions cut 3 bases from V and 2 bases from J, with 5 bases between. As DNA, the CDR3 is TGTGCCAGCAGTGACAGGGGCAATCAGCCCCAGCATTTT. It encodes CASSDRGNQPQHF.

V gene TRBV9 combines with J gene TRBJ2-7; 8 nucleotides line up with TRBD1. With 2 bases clipped from V and 7 bases from J, the junction kept 8 bases outside the gene matches. Looked up from germline, CDR1 is SGDLS and CDR2 is YYNGEE. The CDR3 spans 14 residues. CDR3 residues: CASSVGRGHGEQYF. The DNA for the CDR3 is TGTGCCAGCAGCGTTGGCAGGGGGCATGGGGAGCAGTACTTC.

J is TRBJ2-2 and V is TRBV11-2; D is uncertain. Germline CDR1 SGHAT, CDR2 FQNNGV. The CDR3 extends over 14 amino acids. Trimming cost V 4 bases and J 10 bases, with 16 bases left between them. The CDR3 here is CASSSQRSRKELFF. The CDR3 bases are TGTGCCAGCAGCTCCCAGCGCAGTAGGAAGGAGCTGTTTTTT.

The chain joins TRBV13 to TRBJ2-3; no reliable D call. CDR3 length: 11 residues. V shed 3 bases and J shed 5 bases, with 3 bases lying between them. CDR1 and CDR2 from the germline V gene are PRHDT and FYEKMQ (reference sequence). The CDR3 loop is CASSLLDTQYF. The DNA for the CDR3 is TGTGCCAGCAGCTTGTTAGATACGCAGTATTTT.

The sample holds many counts of this clone. The chain uses TRBV28 and TRBJ2-7; TRBD2 aligns across 13 bases. This CDR3 is built from 18 residues. J lost 0 bases, V lost 2 bases, and 7 bases had no gene match. Germline V lookup: CDR1 MDHEN, CDR2 SYDVKM. CDR3 region: CASSLGLAGEAFSYEQYF. The DNA of the CDR3 is TGTGCCAGCAGTTTAGGACTAGCGGGAGAGGCTTTCTCCTACGAGCAGTACTTC.

CDR3 protein: CASSLYTGASYEQYF. DNA for the CDR3: TGTGCCAGCAGTTTATATACAGGGGCATCCTACGAGCAGTACTTC. The chain joins TRBV27 to TRBJ2-7, with TRBD1 matching 7 bases. V shed 1 base, J shed 1 base, and the junction held 4 bases outside the gene matches. This CDR3 comprises 15 residues. Germline V gene lookup returns CDR1 MNHEY and CDR2 SMNVEV (reference sequence).

V gene TRBV28 combines with J gene TRBJ1-5, with 11 nucleotides matching TRBD1. V shed 3 bases and J 6 bases; nucleotides not matched to a gene: 7. CDR1 MDHEN and CDR2 SYDVKM come from the germline V gene. The CDR3 runs 16 residues. The CDR3 protein is CASSFAGTGGGQPQHF. The CDR3 DNA is TGTGCCAGCAGTTTCGCCGGGACAGGGGGAGGTCAGCCCCAGCATTTT.

This chain links TRBV18 with TRBJ2-1; TRBD1 matches 8 bases. This CDR3 spans 15 amino acids. CDR1 is KGHSH, CDR2 LQKENI, per germline. V shed 0 bases, J shed 9 bases, and the junction held 7 bases outside the gene matches. DNA for the CDR3: TGTGCCAGCTCACCACCGACAGGGGCCCAGGGTGAGCAGTTCTTC. This gives the protein CASSPPTGAQGEQFF.

There are a few counts of this clone. A much larger clone lies one base from this, so it may be a read error. The same CDR3 arises from other DNA sequences in this sample as well. The rearrangement joins TRBV6-4 to TRBJ2-2; either TRBD1 or TRBD2 may supply D (5 bases each). The CDR3 loop spans 13 amino acids. Trimming cost V 3 bases and J 3 bases, with 5 bases left between them. Germline V CDR1 and CDR2: MRHNA, SNTAGT. CDR3 in DNA: TGTGCCAGCAGTGAGGGGGACACCGGGGAGCTGTTTTTT. It yields the protein CASSEGDTGELFF.

The chain has TRBV5-1 and TRBJ1-2, with D unresolved. Trimming shortened V by 7 bases and J by 4 bases, and 14 bases separated the two germline ends. Germline CDR1 reads SGHRS; CDR2 reads YFSETQ. The CDR3 spans 13 residues. The CDR3 region is CASPVRKTYGYTF. The CDR3 nucleotides read TGCGCCAGCCCGGTTCGAAAGACCTATGGCTACACCTTC.

On this clone: A clone one base away is much larger, so this may be a read error. Distinct nucleotide sequences in the sample also encode this CDR3. The chain joins TRBV6-1 to TRBJ2-1; 13 nucleotides line up with TRBD2. The CDR3 sequence is 15 residues long. Germline CDR1 MNHNS, CDR2 SASEGT. This CDR3 is CASSELAGGYNEQFF. The CDR3 bases are TGCGCCAGCAGTGAACTAGCGGGAGGGTACAATGAGCAGTTCTTC.

This clone has just one count. The genes are TRBV7-9 and TRBJ1-5; D is unclear. The CDR3 length is 11 residues. The V end lost 9 bases, the J end lost 7 bases, and 10 bases lay between the germline ends. Germline CDR1 reads SEHNR; CDR2 reads FQNEAQ (reference sequence). CDR3 residues: CARGSEQPQHF. The CDR3 DNA sequence: TGTGCCAGGGGATCGGAACAGCCCCAGCATTTT.

The chain uses TRBV28 and TRBJ1-2; D not resolved. CDR1 and CDR2 (germline): MDHEN, SYDVKM. The V and J ends lost 7 bases and 4 bases respectively, with 16 bases between them. This CDR3 has 14 residues. The CDR3 reads CASTFSHGIYGYTF. DNA for the CDR3: TGTGCCAGCACTTTTAGCCACGGAATCTATGGCTACACCTTC.